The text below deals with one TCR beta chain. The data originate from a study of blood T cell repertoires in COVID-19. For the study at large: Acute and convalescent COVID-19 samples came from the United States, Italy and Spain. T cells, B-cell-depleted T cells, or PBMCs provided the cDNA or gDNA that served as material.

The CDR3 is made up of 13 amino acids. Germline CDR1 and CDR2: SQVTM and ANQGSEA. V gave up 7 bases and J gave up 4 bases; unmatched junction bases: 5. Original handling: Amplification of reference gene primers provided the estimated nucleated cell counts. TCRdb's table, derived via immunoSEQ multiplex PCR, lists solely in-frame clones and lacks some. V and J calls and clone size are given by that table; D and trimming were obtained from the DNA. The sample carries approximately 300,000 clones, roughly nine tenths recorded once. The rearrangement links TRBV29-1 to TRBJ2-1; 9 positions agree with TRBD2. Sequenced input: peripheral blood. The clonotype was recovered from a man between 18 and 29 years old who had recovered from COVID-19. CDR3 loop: CSALTSGYNEQFF. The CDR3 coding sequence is TGCAGCGCTCTTACTAGCGGGTACAATGAGCAGTTCTTC.